The text below deals with one T cell receptor beta chain. The data stem from a study of T cell changes during pregnancy in multiple sclerosis. Deletions cut 2 bases from V and 6 bases from J, with 4 bases between. CDR3 length: 11 residues. Germline V gene sequence: CDR1 SGDLS, CDR2 YYNGEE. Method: immunoSEQ multiplex PCR; TCRdb's copy keeps in-frame clones and lacks some. Among around 57,000 clones, roughly 90% were seen once, and the ten largest hold approximately 1.2%. The V gene is TRBV9, the J gene TRBJ2-3; no clear D gene. The sequencing used peripheral blood, collected in the second trimester of pregnancy. This clonotype was obtained from a female donor with multiple sclerosis, enrolled in a pregnancy study. The DNA of the CDR3 is TGTGCCAGCAGCGTGAGGGATACGCAGTATTTT. As protein: CASSVRDTQYF.